Listed below are T cell receptor beta chains from one sample, sequenced in a study of blood T cells in healthy people across ages. TCRdb reprocessed the 5' RACE reads via MiXCR and lists one record per CDR3 protein. The sample consists of about 670,000 distinct CDR3 sequences, about 50% of them appearing once. The specimen was blood. The receptors shown here come from an elderly woman in good health. Both conserved end residues are part of each CDR3. Fields, in order: clone size, D gene, J gene, V gene, CDR3 DNA, CDR3 protein. D genes are given only for firm matches. Rows give clone size only sometimes, using once, few, many, or a class for an expanded clone.

once,-,TRBJ2-1,TRBV5-1,TGCGCCAGCAGCTTGGATTCCGGAAGGGAACATGAGCAGTTCTTC,CASSLDSGREHEQFF
-,TRBD1,TRBJ2-7,TRBV9,TGTGCCAGCAGCCAGGGGGTCCCCGGGCTACTCGTGGAGCAGTACTTC,CASSQGVPGLLVEQYF
-,TRBD2,TRBJ2-5,TRBV5-6,TGTGCCAGCAGCTTGGGACTAACTAGCGGGAGGGTCCGATGGACCCAGTACTTC,CASSLGLTSGRVRWTQYF
-,-,TRBJ1-2,TRBV6-1,TGTGTCAGCAAAGGGCAGGGCCCACATGTCAGCCTCGCCGGCTACACCTTC,CVSKGQGPHVSLAGYTF
-,-,TRBJ1-2,TRBV28,TGTGCCAGCAGTTTGGTCAGGCTCAACTATGGCTACACCTTC,CASSLVRLNYGYTF
many,-,TRBJ2-7,TRBV3-1,TGTGCCAGCAGCCAAGGGGGCCGGATGAAGGGCTACGAGCAGTACTTC,CASSQGGRMKGYEQYF
-,TRBD1,TRBJ2-7,TRBV10-3,TGTGCCATCAGTGCGGGGACAGGGGGCTCCTACGAGCAGTACTTC,CAISAGTGGSYEQYF
many,TRBD1,TRBJ2-5,TRBV25-1,TGTGCCAGCAGTGAATTACAGGGGGGTGGAGAGACCCAGTACTTC,CASSELQGGGETQYF
many,-,TRBJ2-7,TRBV14,TGTGCCAGCAGCCAAGTAGCCTTAAGCGAGCAGTACTTC,CASSQVALSEQYF
many,TRBD2,TRBJ2-5,TRBV20-1,TGCAGTGCCGAGGGACTAGTGCGTCAAGAGACCCAGTACTTC,CSAEGLVRQETQYF
-,TRBD1,TRBJ1-4,TRBV20-1,TGCAGTGCTAGTCCGGGTATGGGACAGGGGAAACTGTTTTTT,CSASPGMGQGKLFF
-,TRBD1,TRBJ1-1,TRBV9,TGTGCCAGCAGCGTAGTTGGTTTGGGGACAGCCTTTACTGAAGCTTTCTTT,CASSVVGLGTAFTEAFF
-,-,TRBJ1-1,TRBV6-5,TGTGCCACCTCTAAGTTGATAAGGGAGACGAACACTGAAGCTTTCTTT,CATSKLIRETNTEAFF
-,-,TRBJ2-1,TRBV28,TGTGCCAGCAGTTTGCGGGGAACTGTGAGCGCGCAGTTCTTC,CASSLRGTVSAQFF
many,-,TRBJ1-2,TRBV6-6,TGTGCCAGCAGTTACGAATCATCCGATAACTATGGCTACACCTTC,CASSYESSDNYGYTF
-,-,TRBJ1-1,TRBV27,TGTGCCAGCAGCCCCCTTACAGCCGTGAACACTGAAGCTTTCTTT,CASSPLTAVNTEAFF
many,-,TRBJ2-5,TRBV6-5,TGTGCCAGCAATCCGCTCGGGGGCCGAGAGACCCAGTACTTC,CASNPLGGRETQYF
many,-,TRBJ1-4,TRBV29-1,TGCAGCGCCGGGGGCGGTTCGCCTACCGTCTATGAAAAACTGTTTTTT,CSAGGGSPTVYEKLFF
-,-,TRBJ2-7,TRBV7-2,TGTGCCAGCGGGGGGCAAACCTACGAGCAGTACTTC,CASGGQTYEQYF
-,TRBD1,TRBJ2-7,TRBV10-3,TGTGCCACCAGTGCCCGGGACAGGGGCTACGAGCAGTACTTC,CATSARDRGYEQYF
-,-,TRBJ1-1,TRBV18,TGTGCCAGCTCACCTCGGGAAGGGGGGGAGGCTGAAGCTTTCTTT,CASSPREGGEAEAFF
-,TRBD1,TRBJ2-7,TRBV15,TGTGCCACCAGCAGAGACCCCCCGGGACAGATTATCATACAGGAGCAGTACTTC,CATSRDPPGQIIIQEQYF
-,-,TRBJ1-6,TRBV13,TGTGCCAGCAGCTTCGCTCCGACAGCGCCTAATTCACCCCTCCACTTT,CASSFAPTAPNSPLHF